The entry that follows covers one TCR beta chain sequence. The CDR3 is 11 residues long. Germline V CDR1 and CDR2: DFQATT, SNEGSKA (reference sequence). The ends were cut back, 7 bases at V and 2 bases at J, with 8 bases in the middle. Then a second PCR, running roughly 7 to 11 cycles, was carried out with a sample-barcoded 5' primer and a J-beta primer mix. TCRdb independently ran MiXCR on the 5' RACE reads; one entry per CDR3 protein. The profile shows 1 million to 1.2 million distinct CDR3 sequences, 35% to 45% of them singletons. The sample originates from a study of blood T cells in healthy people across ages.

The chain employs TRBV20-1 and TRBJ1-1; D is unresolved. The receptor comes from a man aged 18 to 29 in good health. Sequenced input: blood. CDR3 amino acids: CSGTVNTEAFF. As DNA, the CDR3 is TGCAGTGGCACAGTAAACACTGAAGCTTTCTTT.